What follows are 27 T cell receptor beta chains derived from one specimen sequenced in a study of OX40 agonist ivuxolimab in advanced cancers. Generated by immunoSEQ multiplex PCR, the TCRdb table keeps only in-frame clones and is missing some. The sample lists 50,000 to 65,000 clones, around nine tenths occurring once. The sequencing used CD4+ or CD8+ T cells sorted from blood, collected in a trial of the OX40 agonist ivuxolimab. The receptors were sampled from an adult with an advanced solid tumor such as melanoma, head and neck, liver or kidney cancer.

The chain links TRBV10-3 to TRBJ2-7; no firm D call. The germline CDR1 and CDR2 sequences are ENHRY and SYGVKD. With 4 bases removed from V and 0 bases from J, the gap between germline ends came to 13 bases. The CDR3 sequence is 15 residues long. Written as DNA, the CDR3 is TGTGCCATCAGTGGTTTGGGTTCTTCCTCCTACGAGCAGTACTTC. Protein: CAISGLGSSSYEQYF.

V gene TRBV6-1 combines with J gene TRBJ2-5; D is possibly TRBD2 (5 bases). The V gene lost 2 bases and the J gene lost 5 bases, with 12 bases spanning the gap. Per germline, CDR1 MNHNS and CDR2 SASEGT. The CDR3 covers 14 residues. CDR3 residues: CASSERGWEETQYF. The CDR3 region has the DNA TGTGCCAGCAGTGAACGAGGGTGGGAGGAGACCCAGTACTTC.

Points on this clone: A junction boundary mismatches the germline segment, possibly from a read error. This chain connects TRBV7-7 to TRBJ2-7; D remains unclear. Looked up from germline, CDR1 is SSHAT and CDR2 is FNYEAQ (reference sequence). The CDR3 totals 13 residues. In nucleotides, the CDR3 is TGTGCTAGCAGCTTAGAGCCAAACTACGAGCAGTACTTC. It specifies CASSLEPNYEQYF.

This chain connects TRBV5-8 to TRBJ2-1, with D perhaps matching TRBD2 (6 bases). V was clipped by 4 bases and J by 5 bases, with 13 bases between them. Germline V gene data show CDR1 as SGHTS and CDR2 as YDEGEE. The CDR3 sequence is 14 residues long. The CDR3 spells CASSPGGTHNEQFF. The CDR3 nucleotides read TGTGCCAGCAGCCCCGGGGGTACCCACAATGAGCAGTTCTTC.

The J gene is TRBJ2-7, the V gene TRBV5-1; D perhaps matches TRBD2 (6 bases). Trimming pared 0 bases from V and 5 bases from J, leaving 9 bases between. Per the germline V gene, CDR1 is SGHRS and CDR2 is YFSETQ. The CDR3 length is 13 residues. Written as DNA, the CDR3 is TGCGCCAGCAGCTTGGTGGAGGGCCACGAGCAGTACTTC. This translates into CASSLVEGHEQYF.

This chain joins TRBV7-3 and TRBJ2-5; no firm D call. The length of the CDR3 is 13 residues. Germline V gene lookup returns CDR1 SGHTA and CDR2 FQGTGA. The V and J ends lost 2 bases and 2 bases respectively, with 6 bases between them. CDR3 bases: TGTGCCAGCAGCTTATCCCGACAAGAGACCCAGTACTTC. It is translated as CASSLSRQETQYF.

This clone occurred once. The V call is TRBV28, the J call TRBJ1-5; D might be TRBD1 (5 bases). Trimming took 8 bases from V and 0 from J, leaving 23 bases between them. Germline V gene data show CDR1 as MDHEN and CDR2 as SYDVKM. CDR3 size: 18 residues. DNA for the CDR3: TGTGCCAGCTCTAGCGGGGGAAAGATGCGATATAGCAATCAGCCCCAGCATTTT. This sequence encodes CASSSGGKMRYSNQPQHF. The complete variable domain, with remaining parts taken from reference TRBV28 and TRBJ1-5, reads DVKVTQSSRYLVKRTGEKVFLECVQDMDHENMFWYRQDPGLGLRLIYFSYDVKMKEKGDIPEGYSVSREKKERFSLILESASTNQTSMYLCASSSGGKMRYSNQPQHFGDGTRLSIL.

The V call is TRBV5-1, the J call TRBJ2-1; D possibly uses TRBD1 or TRBD2 (5 bases each). This CDR3 is built from 14 residues. V was shortened by 3 bases and J by 5 bases, with 12 bases between the two germline ends. Germline CDR1 is SGHRS and CDR2 is YFSETQ. The DNA of the CDR3 is TGCGCCAGCAGCTCCCGGGACGGAAACAATGAGCAGTTCTTC. Translation: CASSSRDGNNEQFF.

This clone was found once. The chain carries TRBV27 and TRBJ2-7, with a possible D match to TRBD2 (5 bases). The length of the CDR3 is 13 residues. The V end lost 4 bases, the J end lost 5 bases, and 12 bases lay between the germline ends. Germline assignment: CDR1 MNHEY and CDR2 SMNVEV (reference sequence). CDR3 loop: CASSSLPGNEQYF. The CDR3 nucleotides are TGTGCCAGCAGTTCCCTACCGGGAAACGAGCAGTACTTC.

V and J are TRBV19 and TRBJ1-5; 8 nucleotides agree with TRBD1. V dropped 2 bases and J dropped 7; count of bases not matched to a gene: 13. Germline loops: CDR1 LNHDA, CDR2 SQIVND (reference sequence). This CDR3 has 17 residues. This CDR3 is CASSIFPGQAARQPQHF. CDR3 coding DNA: TGTGCCAGTAGTATATTTCCGGGACAGGCGGCGAGACAGCCCCAGCATTTT.

The rearrangement links TRBV5-1 to TRBJ1-4, with 9 bases matching TRBD1. The length of the CDR3 is 15 residues. CDR1 is SGHRS and CDR2 is YFSETQ in the germline V gene. Trimming removed 0 bases from V and 8 bases from J; junction bases left unmatched: 5. The CDR3 region is CASSLAPGQGEKLFF. The CDR3 coding sequence is TGCGCCAGCAGCTTGGCCCCCGGACAGGGGGAAAAACTGTTTTTT. The variable domain in full, with the rest retrieved from reference TRBV5-1 and TRBJ1-4, is KAGVTQTPRYLIKTRGQQVTLSCSPISGHRSVSWYQQTPGQGLQFLFEYFSETQRNKGNFPGRFSGRQFSNSRSEMNVSTLELGDSALYLCASSLAPGQGEKLFFGSGTQLSVL.

V and J are TRBV7-6 and TRBJ2-3, with no clear D. The CDR3 sequence is 14 residues long. V was clipped by 1 base and J by 1 base, with 6 bases between them. CDR1 SGHVS and CDR2 FNYEAQ come from the germline V gene. The CDR3 nucleotides read TGTGCCAGCAGCTTAGTGAAGGGCACAGATACGCAGTATTTT. Translating it yields CASSLVKGTDTQYF.

This chain uses TRBV10-3 with TRBJ2-1, with 9 bases that match TRBD2. The V gene's germline CDR1 is ENHRY and CDR2 SYGVKD. Unmatched junction bases numbered 11, after V lost 7 bases and J lost 4 bases. The CDR3 length is 16 residues. The CDR3 DNA reads TGTGCCATCACCGTTAGCGGGAGAGGTGGTTACAATGAGCAGTTCTTC. This encodes CAITVSGRGGYNEQFF.

CDR3 sequence (DNA): TGTGCCAGCAGCAAAATCCCGCAGTTCTTC. Encoded protein: CASSKIPQFF. This sequence joins TRBV21-1 and TRBJ2-1. TRBV21-1 is flagged as a pseudogene. The CDR3 is made up of 10 amino acids.

The chain carries TRBV7-9 and TRBJ2-1, with D possibly TRBD2 on 6 matching bases. Looked up from germline, CDR1 is SEHNR and CDR2 is FQNEAQ (reference sequence). With 3 bases removed from V and 2 bases from J, the gap between germline ends came to 11 bases. This CDR3 is built from 15 residues. CDR3: CASSLTGATYNEQFF. The CDR3 coding sequence is TGTGCCAGCAGCTTGACGGGAGCCACCTACAATGAGCAGTTCTTC.

The chain uses TRBV5-4 and TRBJ2-7, with TRBD1 matching over 11 bases. Germline lookup yields CDR1 SGHNT and CDR2 YYREEE (reference sequence). This CDR3 is 15 amino acids long. V lost 3 bases, J lost 0 bases, and 2 bases stayed unmatched. This CDR3 is CASSWGQGDSYEQYF. The CDR3 DNA sequence: TGTGCCAGCAGCTGGGGACAGGGGGACTCCTACGAGCAGTACTTC.

V and J are TRBV2 and TRBJ1-4; TRBD1 agrees at 7 bases. Germline V gene sequence: CDR1 SNHLY, CDR2 FYNNEI. Germline trimming cut 4 bases from V and 8 bases from J; bases unmatched to any gene: 1. CDR3 length: 12 residues. This CDR3 is CASSGTGEKLFF. CDR3 in DNA: TGTGCCAGCAGTGGGACAGGAGAAAAACTGTTTTTT.

The chain uses TRBV7-6 and TRBJ1-3, with 8 bases identical to TRBD1. The J segment lost 4 bases and the V segment lost 5 bases, leaving 4 bases of the junction unmatched. This CDR3 is built from 14 residues. Germline assignment: CDR1 SGHVS and CDR2 FNYEAQ. The chain's CDR3 is CASSRGTGGNTIYF. The CDR3 region has the DNA TGTGCCAGCAGCCGCGGGACAGGAGGAAACACCATATATTTT.

This clone was detected only once. The chain has TRBV28 and TRBJ2-1; TRBD1 or TRBD2 may be the D gene (5 bases each). Deletions cut 2 bases from V and 9 bases from J, with 17 bases between. The germline gives CDR1 MDHEN, CDR2 SYDVKM. This CDR3 is built from 15 residues. Here the CDR3 reads CASSLVGTTGFEQFF. The CDR3 region has the DNA TGTGCCAGCAGTTTAGTTGGGACGACGGGGTTTGAGCAGTTCTTC.

V and J are TRBV10-2 and TRBJ2-3, with D maybe TRBD2 (6 bases). The germline V and J ends were trimmed by 8 bases and 4 bases, with 13 bases remaining between them. This CDR3 has 13 residues. The germline V gene encodes CDR1 WSHSY and CDR2 SAAADI. CDR3 DNA: TGCGCCAGCGGAGGGAATTGGGCAGATACGCAGTATTTT. It codes for CASGGNWADTQYF.

The V and J genes are TRBV2 and TRBJ1-1; D uncertain. This CDR3 is built from 13 residues. CDR1 and CDR2 from the germline V gene are SNHLY and FYNNEI. Trimming left V 2 bases short and J 2 bases short, with 6 bases between. CDR3 nucleotides: TGTGCCAGCAGTGAACAGCAAAACACTGAAGCTTTCTTT. Its translation: CASSEQQNTEAFF.

The chain uses TRBV7-2 and TRBJ1-1; a possible D gene is TRBD1 (5 bases). In germline, CDR1 is SGHTA, CDR2 FQGNSA. Trimming pared 2 bases from V and 4 bases from J, leaving 8 bases between. CDR3 length equals 13 residues. The CDR3 bases are TGTGCCAGCAGCTTATTAGGGGCCACTGAAGCTTTCTTT. Protein product: CASSLLGATEAFF.

The J gene is TRBJ1-2, the V gene TRBV6-5; TRBD1 matches 9 bases. CDR1 and CDR2 from the germline V gene are MNHEY and SVGAGI. Trimming took 6 bases from V and 8 from J; bases not matched to a gene: 13. This CDR3 is 15 amino acids long. The DNA for the CDR3 is TGTGCCAGCAGCCGTGGGACAGGGCCGACACAGGGCTACACCTTC. Translated: CASSRGTGPTQGYTF.

J is TRBJ2-7 and V is TRBV11-2; tentatively, D is TRBD1 (5 bases). Per the germline V gene, CDR1 is SGHAT and CDR2 is FQNNGV. Trimming took 2 bases from V and 4 from J, leaving 15 bases between them. The CDR3 consists of 15 residues. The CDR3 DNA reads as TGTGCCAGCAGCTTATCGGTCCAGGGTCGGTACGAGCAGTACTTC. Residues: CASSLSVQGRYEQYF.

V gene TRBV10-1 combines with J gene TRBJ2-3; TRBD2 matches 7 bases. The CDR3 extends over 13 amino acids. V trimming: 6 bases; J trimming: 6 bases; junction bases outside the gene matches: 6. Germline CDR1 and CDR2: WNHNN and SYGVQD (reference sequence). CDR3 in amino acids: CASSPGGKDTQYF. The CDR3 DNA is TGCGCCAGCAGCCCCGGGGGGAAGGATACGCAGTATTTT.

The gene calls are TRBV19 and TRBJ2-2; 10 positions match TRBD2. The CDR3 has 15 amino acids. In germline, CDR1 is LNHDA, CDR2 SQIVND (reference sequence). The V segment lost 6 bases and the J segment 4 bases; nucleotides outside the gene matches: 5. CDR3 DNA sequence: TGTGCCAGTAGACCCAGCGGGAGGGGCACCGGGGAGCTGTTTTTT. Residues: CASRPSGRGTGELFF.

V is TRBV7-8 and J is TRBJ1-5; 9 bases line up with TRBD1. CDR1 is SGHVS and CDR2 is FQNEAQ in the germline V gene. V shed 1 base, J shed 6 bases, and the junction held 4 bases outside the gene matches. CDR3 size: 15 residues. The CDR3 protein is CASSLVGQGGQPQHF. CDR3 DNA sequence: TGTGCCAGCAGCTTAGTGGGACAGGGTGGTCAGCCCCAGCATTTT.